The clone carrying this TCR beta chain was seen more than once but under ten times. The target antigen is unknown. Study findings and constraints: Greatest tumor Treg TCR overlap was with tumor naive CD4+ cells.

TCRdb ran MiXCR on the 5' RACE reads and lists one entry per CDR3 protein. The sample includes 12,000 or so distinct CDR3 sequences, about 53% of them seen just once. Germline trimming cut 1 base from V and 7 bases from J; bases unmatched to any gene: 5. Germline-derived CDR1 and CDR2 are DFQATT and SNEGSKA (reference sequence). This CDR3 region has 14 residues. The sorted Tregs were CD4+CD25+CD127-/low cells. The receptor was derived from a female donor with breast cancer. The sequenced sample consisted of tumor-infiltrating Tregs sorted from the breast tumor. This chain uses TRBV20-1 with TRBJ2-1, with TRBD1 identical over 9 bases. The chain's CDR3 is CSARGTGDRNEQFF. The CDR3 coding sequence is TGCAGTGCTAGAGGGACAGGGGACCGGAATGAGCAGTTCTTC.